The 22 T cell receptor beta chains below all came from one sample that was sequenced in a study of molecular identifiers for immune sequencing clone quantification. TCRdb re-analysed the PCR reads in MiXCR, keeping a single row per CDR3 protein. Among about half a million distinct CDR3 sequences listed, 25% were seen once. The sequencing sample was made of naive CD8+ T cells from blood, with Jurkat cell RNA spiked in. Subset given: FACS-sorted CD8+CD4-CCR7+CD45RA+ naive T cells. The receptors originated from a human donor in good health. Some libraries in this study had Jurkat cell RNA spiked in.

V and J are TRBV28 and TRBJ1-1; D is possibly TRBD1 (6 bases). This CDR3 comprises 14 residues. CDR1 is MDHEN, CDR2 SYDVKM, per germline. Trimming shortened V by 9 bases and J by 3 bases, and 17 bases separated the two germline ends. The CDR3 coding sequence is TGTGCCAGTTTAATTGGACAGTTAGACACTGAAGCTTTCTTT. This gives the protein CASLIGQLDTEAFF.

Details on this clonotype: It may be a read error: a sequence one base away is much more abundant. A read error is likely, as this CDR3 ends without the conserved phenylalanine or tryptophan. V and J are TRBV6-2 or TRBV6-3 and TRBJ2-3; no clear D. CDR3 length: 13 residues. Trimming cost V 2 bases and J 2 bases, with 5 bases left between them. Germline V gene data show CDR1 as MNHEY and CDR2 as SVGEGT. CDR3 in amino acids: CASSYSDTDTQYL. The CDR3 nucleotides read TGTGCCAGCAGTTACAGCGACACAGATACGCAGTATCTT.

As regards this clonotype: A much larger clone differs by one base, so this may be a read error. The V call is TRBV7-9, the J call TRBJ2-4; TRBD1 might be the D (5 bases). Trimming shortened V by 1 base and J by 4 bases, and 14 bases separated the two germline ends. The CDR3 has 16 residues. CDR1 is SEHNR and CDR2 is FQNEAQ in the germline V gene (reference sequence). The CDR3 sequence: CASSLVAGRTKNIQYF. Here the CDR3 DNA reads TGTGCCAGCAGCTTAGTCGCCGGTCGGACAAAAAACATTCAGTACTTC.

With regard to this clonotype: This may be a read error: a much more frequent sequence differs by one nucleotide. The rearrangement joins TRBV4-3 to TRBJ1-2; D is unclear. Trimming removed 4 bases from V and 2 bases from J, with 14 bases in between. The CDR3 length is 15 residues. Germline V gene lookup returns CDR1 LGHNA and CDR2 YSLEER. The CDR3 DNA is TGCGCCAGCAGCCTAGATCGTTGGGCCAACTATGGCTACACCTTC. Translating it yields CASSLDRWANYGYTF.

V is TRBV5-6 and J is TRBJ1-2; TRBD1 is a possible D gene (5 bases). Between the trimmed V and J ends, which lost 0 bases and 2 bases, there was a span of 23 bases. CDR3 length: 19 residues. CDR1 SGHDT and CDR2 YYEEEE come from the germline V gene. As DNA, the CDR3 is TGTGCCAGCAGCTTGGTTTTCTTTGGGCTCGAAGACAGAAACTATGGCTACACCTTC. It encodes CASSLVFFGLEDRNYGYTF.

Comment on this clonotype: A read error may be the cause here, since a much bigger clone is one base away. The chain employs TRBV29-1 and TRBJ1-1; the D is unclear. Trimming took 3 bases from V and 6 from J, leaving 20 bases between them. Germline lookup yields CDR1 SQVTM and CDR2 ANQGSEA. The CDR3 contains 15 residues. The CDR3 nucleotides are TGCAGCGTTGATGGGCTCCTAGGCGGATACCCTGAAGCTTTCTTT. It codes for CSVDGLLGGYPEAFF.

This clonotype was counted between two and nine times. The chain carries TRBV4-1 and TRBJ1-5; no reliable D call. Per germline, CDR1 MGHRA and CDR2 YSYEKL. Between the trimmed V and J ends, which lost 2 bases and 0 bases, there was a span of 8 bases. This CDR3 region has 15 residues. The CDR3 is CASSQSRISNQPQHF. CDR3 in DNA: TGCGCCAGCAGCCAATCACGCATTAGCAATCAGCCCCAGCATTTT.

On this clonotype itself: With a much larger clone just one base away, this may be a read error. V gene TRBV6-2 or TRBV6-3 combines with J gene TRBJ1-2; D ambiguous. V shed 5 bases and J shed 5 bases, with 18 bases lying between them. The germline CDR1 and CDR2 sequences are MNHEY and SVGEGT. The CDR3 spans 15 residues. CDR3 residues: CASSPLGNSMYGYTF. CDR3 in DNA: TGTGCCAGCAGTCCACTGGGCAATTCGATGTATGGCTACACCTTC.

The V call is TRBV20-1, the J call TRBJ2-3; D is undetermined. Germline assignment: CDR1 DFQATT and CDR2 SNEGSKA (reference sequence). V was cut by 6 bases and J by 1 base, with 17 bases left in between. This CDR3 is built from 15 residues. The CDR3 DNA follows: TGCAGTGCAGACGAACCCCATCCGGGCACAGATACGCAGTATTTT. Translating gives CSADEPHPGTDTQYF.

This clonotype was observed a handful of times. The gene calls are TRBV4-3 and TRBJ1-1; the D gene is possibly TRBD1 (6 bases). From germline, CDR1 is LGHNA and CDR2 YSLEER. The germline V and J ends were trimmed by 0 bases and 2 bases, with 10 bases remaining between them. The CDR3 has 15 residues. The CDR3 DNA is TGCGCCAGCAGCCAAGATTGGACAGAAAACACTGAAGCTTTCTTT. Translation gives CASSQDWTENTEAFF.

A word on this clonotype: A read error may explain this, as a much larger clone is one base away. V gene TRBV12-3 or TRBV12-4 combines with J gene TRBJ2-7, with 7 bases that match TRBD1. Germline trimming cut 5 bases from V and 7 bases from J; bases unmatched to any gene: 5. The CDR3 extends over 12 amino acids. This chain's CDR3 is CASSEQGKEQYF. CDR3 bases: TGTGCCAGCAGTGAACAGGGGAAAGAGCAGTACTTC.

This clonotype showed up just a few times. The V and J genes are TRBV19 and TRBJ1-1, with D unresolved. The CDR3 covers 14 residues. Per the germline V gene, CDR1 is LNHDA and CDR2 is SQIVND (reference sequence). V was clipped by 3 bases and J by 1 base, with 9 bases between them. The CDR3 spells CASSIPGGNTEAFF. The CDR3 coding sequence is TGTGCCAGTAGTATCCCGGGAGGGAACACTGAAGCTTTCTTT.

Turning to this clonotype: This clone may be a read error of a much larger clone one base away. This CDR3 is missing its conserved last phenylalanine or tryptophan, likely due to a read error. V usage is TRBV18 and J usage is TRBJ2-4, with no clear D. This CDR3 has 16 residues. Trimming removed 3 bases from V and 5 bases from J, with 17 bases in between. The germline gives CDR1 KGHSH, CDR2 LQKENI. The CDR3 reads CASSPETVTSQNIQYL. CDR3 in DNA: TGTGCCAGCTCACCTGAGACCGTTACCAGCCAAAACATTCAGTACCTC.

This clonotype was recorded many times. The CDR3 region has the DNA TGCAGCGTCCACACAGGGGGAGAAACTGAAGCTTTCTTT. Its translation: CSVHTGGETEAFF. The chain combines TRBV29-1 with TRBJ1-1, with 8 bases that match TRBD1. The CDR3 sequence is 13 residues long. Looked up from germline, CDR1 is SQVTM and CDR2 is ANQGSEA. The J segment lost 5 bases and the V segment lost 6 bases, leaving 8 bases of the junction unmatched. The entire variable domain, with the rest obtained from reference TRBV29-1 and TRBJ1-1, is as follows: SAVISQKPSRDICQRGTSLTIQCQVDSQVTMMFWYRQQPGQSLTLIATANQGSEATYESGFVIDKFPISRPNLTFSTLTVSNMSPEDSSIYLCSVHTGGETEAFFGQGTRLTVV.

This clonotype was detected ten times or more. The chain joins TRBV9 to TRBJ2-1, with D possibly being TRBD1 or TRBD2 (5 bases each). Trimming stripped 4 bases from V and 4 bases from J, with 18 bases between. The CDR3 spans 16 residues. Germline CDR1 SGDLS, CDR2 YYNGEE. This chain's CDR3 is CASSPTTGTQYNEQFF. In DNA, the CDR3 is TGTGCCAGCAGCCCAACCACCGGGACCCAGTACAATGAGCAGTTCTTC.

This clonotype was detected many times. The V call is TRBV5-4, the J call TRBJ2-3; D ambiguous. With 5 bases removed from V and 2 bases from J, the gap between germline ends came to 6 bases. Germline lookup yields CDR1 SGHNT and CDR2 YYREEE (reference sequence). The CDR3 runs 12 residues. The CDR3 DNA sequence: TGTGCCAGCAGGGGGTCCACAGATACGCAGTATTTT. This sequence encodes CASRGSTDTQYF.

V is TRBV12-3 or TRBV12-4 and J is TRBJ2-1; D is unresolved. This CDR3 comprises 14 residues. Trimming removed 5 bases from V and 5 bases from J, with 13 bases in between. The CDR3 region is CASSPYRNHNEQFF. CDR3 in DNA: TGTGCCAGCAGTCCCTACAGAAACCACAATGAGCAGTTCTTC.

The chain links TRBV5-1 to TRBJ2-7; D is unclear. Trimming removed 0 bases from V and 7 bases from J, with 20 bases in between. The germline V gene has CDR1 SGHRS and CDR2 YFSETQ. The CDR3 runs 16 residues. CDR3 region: CASSLAQKGSLREQYF. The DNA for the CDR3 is TGCGCCAGCAGCTTGGCTCAAAAGGGCAGCTTGAGGGAGCAGTACTTC.

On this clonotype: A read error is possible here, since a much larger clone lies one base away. The CDR3 sequence is CASSAIPESEAFF. As DNA, the CDR3 is TGTGCCAGCAGCGCCATACCCGAGAGCGAAGCTTTCTTT. The genes are TRBV7-9 and TRBJ1-1; no clear D gene. The CDR3 contains 13 residues. Germline CDR1 is SEHNR and CDR2 is FQNEAQ (reference sequence). Trimming took 5 bases from V and 8 from J, leaving 15 bases between them. The full variable domain, with the rest looked up from reference TRBV7-9 and TRBJ1-1, is DTGVSQNPRHKITKRGQNVTFRCDPISEHNRLYWYRQTLGQGPEFLTYFQNEAQLEKSRLLSDRFSAERPKGSFSTLEIQRTEQGDSAMYLCASSAIPESEAFFGQGTRLTVV.

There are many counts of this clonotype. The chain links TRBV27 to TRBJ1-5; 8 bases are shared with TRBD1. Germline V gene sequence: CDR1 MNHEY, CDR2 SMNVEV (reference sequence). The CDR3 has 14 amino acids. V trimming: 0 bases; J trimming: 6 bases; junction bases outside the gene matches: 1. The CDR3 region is CASSLSDRVQPQHF. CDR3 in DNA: TGTGCCAGCAGTTTATCGGACAGGGTTCAGCCCCAGCATTTT.

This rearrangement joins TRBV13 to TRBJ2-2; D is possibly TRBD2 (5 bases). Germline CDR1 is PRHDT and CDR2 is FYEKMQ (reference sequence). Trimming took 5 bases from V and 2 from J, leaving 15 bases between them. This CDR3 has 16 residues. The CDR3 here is CASSLSREINTGELFF. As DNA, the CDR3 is TGTGCCAGCAGCCTTTCTAGGGAGATAAACACCGGGGAGCTGTTTTTT.

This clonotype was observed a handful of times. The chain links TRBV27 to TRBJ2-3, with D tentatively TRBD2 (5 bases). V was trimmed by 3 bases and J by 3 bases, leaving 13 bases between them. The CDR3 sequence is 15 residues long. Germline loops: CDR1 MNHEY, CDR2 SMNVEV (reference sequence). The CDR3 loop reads CASSFVLAATDTQYF. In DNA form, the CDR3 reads TGTGCCAGCAGTTTCGTGCTAGCAGCGACAGATACGCAGTATTTT.